A selection of T cell receptor beta chains follows, all from one sample in a study of blood T cell repertoires in COVID-19. Assay used: immunoSEQ multiplex PCR; TCRdb lists only in-frame clones, some missing. The table lists 200,000 to 300,000 clones, 85% of them singletons, with 5.5% to 7.5% in the top ten. Sample: peripheral blood. These receptors originate from an older woman with active or convalescent COVID-19. CDR3s include the opening cysteine and the closing phenylalanine or tryptophan. The order of the fields is D gene, J gene, clone size, V gene, CDR3 protein, CDR3 DNA. A D gene is named only where the DNA matches it firmly. Clone size is not always given. Where it is, it says once, few, many or a class for expanded clones.

D: NA
J: TRBJ1-6
size: NA
V: TRBV6-1
CDR3: CASREAPGRGGSPLHF
DNA: TGTGCCAGCAGGGAAGCCCCAGGGAGGGGAGGTTCACCCCTCCACTTT

D: NA
J: TRBJ1-1
size: NA
V: TRBV30
CDR3: CAWTVGGAGTEAFF
DNA: TGTGCCTGGACTGTGGGGGGGGCGGGCACTGAAGCTTTCTTT

D: TRBD1
J: TRBJ1-5
size: NA
V: TRBV28
CDR3: CASSRTGSANQPQHF
DNA: TGTGCCAGCAGTCGGACAGGGAGTGCTAATCAGCCCCAGCATTTT

D: NA
J: TRBJ2-2
size: NA
V: TRBV28
CDR3: CASSFVARLPLNTGELFF
DNA: TGTGCCAGCAGTTTTGTAGCGCGACTACCCCTGAACACCGGGGAGCTGTTTTTT

D: NA
J: TRBJ1-2
size: NA
V: TRBV28
CDR3: CASSFYYGYTF
DNA: TGTGCCAGCAGTTTCTACTATGGCTACACCTTC

D: NA
J: TRBJ1-2
size: NA
V: TRBV3-1/TRBV3-2
CDR3: CASSQAGSNGYTF
DNA: TGTGCCAGCAGCCAAGCGGGGTCCAATGGCTACACCTTC

D: TRBD1
J: TRBJ2-1
size: NA
V: TRBV5-1
CDR3: CASSPGQGDYNEQFF
DNA: TGCGCCAGCAGCCCCGGGCAGGGGGACTACAATGAGCAGTTCTTC

D: NA
J: TRBJ1-2
size: NA
V: TRBV7-2
CDR3: CASSLGGTFDGYTF
DNA: TGTGCCAGCAGCTTAGGCGGGACTTTCGATGGCTACACCTTC

D: TRBD1
J: TRBJ2-2
size: NA
V: TRBV28
CDR3: CASSFDRATGELFF
DNA: TGTGCCAGCAGTTTTGACAGGGCCACCGGGGAGCTGTTTTTT

D: NA
J: TRBJ1-2
size: NA
V: TRBV6-1
CDR3: CASSEDNLPMYGYTF
DNA: TGTGCCAGCAGTGAAGACAACCTCCCCATGTATGGCTACACCTTC

D: TRBD2
J: TRBJ2-2
size: NA
V: TRBV5-1
CDR3: CASSLWTSGSPYTGELFF
DNA: TGCGCCAGCAGCTTGTGGACTAGCGGGAGCCCGTACACCGGGGAGCTGTTTTTT

D: NA
J: TRBJ2-1
size: NA
V: TRBV11-3
CDR3: CASSGPGIENEQFF
DNA: TGTGCCAGCAGCGGCCCGGGAATTGAGAATGAGCAGTTCTTC

D: NA
J: TRBJ1-2
size: NA
V: TRBV28
CDR3: CGLDTGGGYTF
DNA: TGTGGACTGGACACGGGCGGTGGCTACACCTTC

D: NA
J: TRBJ2-6
size: NA
V: TRBV13
CDR3: CASRLTGANVLTF
DNA: TGTGCCAGCAGACTCACTGGGGCCAACGTCCTGACTTTC

D: NA
J: TRBJ2-7
size: NA
V: TRBV5-4
CDR3: CASSFGGYEQYF
DNA: TGTGCCAGCAGCTTCGGAGGATACGAGCAGTACTTC

D: TRBD2
J: TRBJ2-1
size: NA
V: TRBV6-5
CDR3: CASSFRRLAEQFF
DNA: TGTGCCAGCAGTTTCCGCCGACTAGCGGAGCAGTTCTTC

D: NA
J: TRBJ2-1
size: NA
V: TRBV5-1
CDR3: CASSPTQPGVSNEQFF
DNA: TGCGCCAGCAGCCCTACACAGCCGGGGGTGTCGAATGAGCAGTTCTTC

D: TRBD2
J: TRBJ2-1
size: few
V: TRBV29-1
CDR3: CSVEITEREAYNEQFF
DNA: TGCAGCGTTGAGATCACCGAGCGGGAGGCCTACAATGAGCAGTTCTTC

D: TRBD2
J: TRBJ2-2
size: NA
V: TRBV4-1
CDR3: CASSQGPRGRAGELFF
DNA: TGCGCCAGCAGCCAAGGTCCGCGCGGGAGAGCCGGGGAGCTGTTTTTT

D: NA
J: TRBJ2-3
size: NA
V: TRBV5-1
CDR3: CASSPSEAGSTDTQYF
DNA: TGCGCCAGCAGCCCCTCGGAGGCGGGTAGCACAGATACGCAGTATTTT

D: NA
J: TRBJ2-3
size: NA
V: TRBV10-3
CDR3: CAIMGGLESDTQYF
DNA: TGTGCCATCATGGGGGGACTCGAGTCAGATACGCAGTATTTT

D: NA
J: TRBJ2-2
size: NA
V: TRBV19
CDR3: CASRGPGLTGELFF
DNA: TGTGCCAGTAGGGGGCCAGGGCTCACCGGGGAGCTGTTTTTT

D: TRBD2
J: TRBJ2-1
size: few
V: TRBV5-5
CDR3: CASSLVATGGWGNEQFF
DNA: TGTGCCAGCAGCTTGGTGGCAACGGGAGGGTGGGGCAATGAGCAGTTCTTC

D: NA
J: TRBJ1-2
size: NA
V: TRBV5-1
CDR3: CASSLAAGGNYGYTF
DNA: TGCGCCAGCAGCTTGGCTGCGGGGGGAAACTATGGCTACACCTTC

D: NA
J: TRBJ2-3
size: once
V: TRBV2
CDR3: CASGGHFDPDTQYF
DNA: TGTGCCAGCGGCGGGCATTTCGACCCAGATACGCAGTATTTT

D: NA
J: TRBJ2-2
size: NA
V: TRBV9
CDR3: CASSVGGTSGELFF
DNA: TGTGCCAGCAGCGTGGGCGGGACCTCCGGGGAGCTGTTTTTT

D: TRBD1
J: TRBJ1-6
size: NA
V: TRBV12-5
CDR3: CASASGTGVSPLHF
DNA: TGTGCTAGTGCCTCCGGGACAGGGGTTTCACCCCTCCACTTT

D: NA
J: TRBJ1-2
size: NA
V: TRBV27
CDR3: CASRRVIGSGVYGYTF
DNA: TGTGCCAGCAGAAGGGTAATTGGTAGCGGAGTCTATGGCTACACCTTC

D: NA
J: TRBJ2-1
size: NA
V: TRBV27
CDR3: CASRGFGLAGQEQFF
DNA: TGTGCCAGCAGAGGGTTCGGGCTAGCCGGACAGGAGCAGTTCTTC

D: NA
J: TRBJ1-1
size: NA
V: TRBV29-1
CDR3: CSGGRSTEAFF
DNA: TGCAGCGGGGGACGGTCCACTGAAGCTTTCTTT

D: TRBD2
J: TRBJ2-6
size: NA
V: TRBV30
CDR3: CACGGDLSGANVLTF
DNA: TGTGCCTGTGGGGGGGACCTCTCTGGGGCCAACGTCCTGACTTTC

D: NA
J: TRBJ2-2
size: NA
V: TRBV18
CDR3: CASSPRVAPGELFF
DNA: TGTGCCAGCTCACCCAGGGTCGCCCCCGGGGAGCTGTTTTTT

D: TRBD1
J: TRBJ1-4
size: NA
V: TRBV15
CDR3: CATSRDVGTVANEKLFF
DNA: TGTGCCACCAGCAGGGACGTCGGGACAGTGGCGAATGAAAAACTGTTTTTT

D: NA
J: TRBJ1-1
size: NA
V: TRBV7-9
CDR3: CASSLVNSLEAFF
DNA: TGTGCCAGCAGCTTAGTGAACAGTCTTGAAGCTTTCTTT

D: NA
J: TRBJ1-3
size: NA
V: TRBV11-3
CDR3: CASSQGTGNTIYF
DNA: TGTGCCAGCAGCCAGGGGACTGGAAACACCATATATTTT

D: NA
J: TRBJ2-3
size: NA
V: TRBV5-4
CDR3: CASSLAGAADTQYF
DNA: TGTGCCAGCAGCTTGGCGGGAGCAGCAGATACGCAGTATTTT

D: TRBD1
J: TRBJ1-1
size: NA
V: TRBV19
CDR3: CASSTQGAGTEAFF
DNA: TGTGCCAGTAGTACCCAGGGGGCCGGCACTGAAGCTTTCTTT

D: NA
J: TRBJ1-1
size: NA
V: TRBV6-6
CDR3: CASSTSGGKNTEAFF
DNA: NA

D: TRBD1
J: TRBJ1-2
size: NA
V: TRBV5-6
CDR3: CASSLVDRGYTF
DNA: TGTGCCAGCAGCTTGGTGGACAGGGGCTACACCTTC

D: NA
J: TRBJ1-3
size: NA
V: TRBV7-9
CDR3: CASSLAPQRAYGNTIYF
DNA: TGTGCCAGCAGCTTAGCCCCCCAGAGGGCTTATGGAAACACCATATATTTT

D: TRBD1
J: TRBJ2-1
size: NA
V: TRBV11-2
CDR3: CASSQGAGTYNEQFF
DNA: TGTGCCAGCAGTCAGGGGGCAGGAACCTACAATGAGCAGTTCTTC

D: NA
J: TRBJ2-7
size: many
V: TRBV6-5
CDR3: CASSYSIGGSYEQYF
DNA: TGTGCCAGCAGTTACTCGATCGGCGGATCCTACGAGCAGTACTTC

D: TRBD2
J: TRBJ2-5
size: NA
V: TRBV11-2
CDR3: CASSLSGGGETQYF
DNA: TGTGCCAGCAGCTTAAGCGGGGGAGGCGAGACCCAGTACTTC

D: NA
J: TRBJ1-4
size: NA
V: TRBV6-1
CDR3: CASRTGTTNEKLFF
DNA: TGTGCCAGCAGAACAGGGACAACTAATGAAAAACTGTTTTTT

D: NA
J: TRBJ2-7
size: NA
V: TRBV9
CDR3: CASSGGDWDYEQYF
DNA: TGTGCCAGCAGCGGAGGGGACTGGGACTACGAGCAGTACTTC

D: TRBD1
J: TRBJ1-5
size: NA
V: TRBV25-1
CDR3: CASSGGQGFVGNQPQHF
DNA: TGTGCCAGCAGTGGGGGACAGGGGTTTGTGGGCAATCAGCCCCAGCATTTT

D: TRBD1
J: TRBJ1-1
size: many
V: TRBV6-5
CDR3: CASVRGRVTEAFF
DNA: TGTGCCAGCGTCAGGGGGCGAGTCACTGAAGCTTTCTTT

D: NA
J: TRBJ1-6
size: few
V: TRBV6-6
CDR3: CASSYEYSPLHF
DNA: TGTGCCAGCAGTTACGAGTATTCACCCCTCCACTTT